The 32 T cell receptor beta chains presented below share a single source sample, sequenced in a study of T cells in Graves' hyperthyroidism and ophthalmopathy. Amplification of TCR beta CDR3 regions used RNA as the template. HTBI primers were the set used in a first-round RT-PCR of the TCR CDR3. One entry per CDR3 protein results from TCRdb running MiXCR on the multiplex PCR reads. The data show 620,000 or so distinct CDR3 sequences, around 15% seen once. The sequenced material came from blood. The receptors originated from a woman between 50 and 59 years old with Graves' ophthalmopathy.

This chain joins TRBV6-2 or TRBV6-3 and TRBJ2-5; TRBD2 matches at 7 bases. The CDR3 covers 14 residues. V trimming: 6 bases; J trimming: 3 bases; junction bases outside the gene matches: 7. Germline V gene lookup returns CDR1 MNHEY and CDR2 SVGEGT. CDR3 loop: CASRETSSKETQYF. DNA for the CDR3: TGTGCCAGCAGGGAGACTAGCTCAAAAGAGACCCAGTACTTC.

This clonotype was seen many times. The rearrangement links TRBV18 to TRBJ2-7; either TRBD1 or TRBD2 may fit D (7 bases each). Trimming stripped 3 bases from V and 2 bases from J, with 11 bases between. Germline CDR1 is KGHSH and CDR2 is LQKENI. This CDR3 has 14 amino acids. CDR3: CASSPAGGAYEQYF. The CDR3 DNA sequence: TGTGCCAGCTCACCCGCAGGGGGGGCCTACGAGCAGTACTTC. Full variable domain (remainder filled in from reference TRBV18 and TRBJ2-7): NAGVMQNPRHLVRRRGQEARLRCSPMKGHSHVYWYRQLPEEGLKFMVYLQKENIIDESGMPKERFSAEFPKEGPSILRIQQVVRGDSAAYFCASSPAGGAYEQYFGPGTRLTVT.

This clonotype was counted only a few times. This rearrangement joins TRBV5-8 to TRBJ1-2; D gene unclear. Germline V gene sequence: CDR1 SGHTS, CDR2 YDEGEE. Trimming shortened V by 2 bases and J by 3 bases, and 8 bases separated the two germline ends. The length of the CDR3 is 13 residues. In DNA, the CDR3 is TGTGCCAGCAGCTTAGGCTTCCACTATGGCTACACCTTC. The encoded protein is CASSLGFHYGYTF.

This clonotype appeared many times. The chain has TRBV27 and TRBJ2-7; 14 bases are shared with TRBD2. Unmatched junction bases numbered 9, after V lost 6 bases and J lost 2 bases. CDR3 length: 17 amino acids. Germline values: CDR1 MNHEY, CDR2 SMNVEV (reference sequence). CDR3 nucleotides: TGTGCCAGCAGCCCTCGACTAGCGGGAGGGTTAACCTACGAGCAGTACTTC. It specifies CASSPRLAGGLTYEQYF.

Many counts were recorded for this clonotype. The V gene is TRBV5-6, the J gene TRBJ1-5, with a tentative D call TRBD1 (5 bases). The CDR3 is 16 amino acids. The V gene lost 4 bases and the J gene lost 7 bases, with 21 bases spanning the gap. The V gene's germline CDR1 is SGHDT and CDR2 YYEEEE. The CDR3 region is CASSAGGGSGLQPQHF. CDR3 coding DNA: TGTGCCAGCAGCGCTGGGGGGGGGTCGGGTTTGCAGCCCCAGCATTTT.

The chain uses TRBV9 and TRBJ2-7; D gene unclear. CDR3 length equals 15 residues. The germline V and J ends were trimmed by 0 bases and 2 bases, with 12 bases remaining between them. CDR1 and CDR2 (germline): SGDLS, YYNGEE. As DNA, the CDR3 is TGTGCCAGCAGCGTAGATCTCAGTAATCCCTACGAGCAGTACTTC. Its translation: CASSVDLSNPYEQYF.

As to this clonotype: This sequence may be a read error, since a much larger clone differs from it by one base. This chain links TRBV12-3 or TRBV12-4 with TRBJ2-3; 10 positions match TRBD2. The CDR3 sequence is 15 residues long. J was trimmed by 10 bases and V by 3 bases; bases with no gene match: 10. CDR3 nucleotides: TGTGCCAGCAGTTTCGTCGGGACTAGCGCTAATGCGCAGTATTTT. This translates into CASSFVGTSANAQYF.

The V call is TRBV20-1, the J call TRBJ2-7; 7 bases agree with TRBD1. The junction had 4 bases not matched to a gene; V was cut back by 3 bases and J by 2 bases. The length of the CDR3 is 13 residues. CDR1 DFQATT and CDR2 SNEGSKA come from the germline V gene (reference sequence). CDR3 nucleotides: TGCAGTGCTAGGACAGGGTTGACCTACGAGCAGTACTTC. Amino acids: CSARTGLTYEQYF.

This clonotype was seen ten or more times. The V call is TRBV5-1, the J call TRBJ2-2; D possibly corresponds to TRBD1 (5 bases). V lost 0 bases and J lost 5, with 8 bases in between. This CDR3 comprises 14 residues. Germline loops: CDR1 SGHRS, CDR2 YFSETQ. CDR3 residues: CASSLEGVTGELFF. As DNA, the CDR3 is TGCGCCAGCAGCTTGGAAGGGGTGACCGGGGAGCTGTTTTTT.

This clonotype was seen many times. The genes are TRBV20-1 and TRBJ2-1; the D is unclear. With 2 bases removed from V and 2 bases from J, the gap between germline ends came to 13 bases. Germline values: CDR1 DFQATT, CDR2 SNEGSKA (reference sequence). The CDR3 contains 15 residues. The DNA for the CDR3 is TGCAGTGCTAGATTCTTAGGTGCAGCCTACAATGAGCAGTTCTTC. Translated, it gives CSARFLGAAYNEQFF.

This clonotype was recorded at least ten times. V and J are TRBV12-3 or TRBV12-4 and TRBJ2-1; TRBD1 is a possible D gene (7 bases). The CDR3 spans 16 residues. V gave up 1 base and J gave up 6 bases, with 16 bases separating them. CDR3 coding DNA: TGTGCCAGCAGTTTAGGAGTCCCAGGGGGGTTCAATGAGCAGTTCTTC. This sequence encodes CASSLGVPGGFNEQFF.

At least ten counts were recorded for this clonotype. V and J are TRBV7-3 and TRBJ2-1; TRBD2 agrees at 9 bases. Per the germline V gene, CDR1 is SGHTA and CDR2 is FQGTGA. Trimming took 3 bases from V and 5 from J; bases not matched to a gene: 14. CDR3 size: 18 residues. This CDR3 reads CASSLYVRSSGKNNEQFF. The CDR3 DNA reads TGTGCCAGCAGCTTGTACGTCCGGTCTAGCGGGAAAAACAATGAGCAGTTCTTC.

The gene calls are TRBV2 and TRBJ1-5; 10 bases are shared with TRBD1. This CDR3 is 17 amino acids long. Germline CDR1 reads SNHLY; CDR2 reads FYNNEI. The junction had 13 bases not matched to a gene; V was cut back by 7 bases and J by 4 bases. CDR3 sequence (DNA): TGTGCCAGCAAAAGACAGGGGGCGATGGAGTGGAATCAGCCCCAGCATTTT. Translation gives CASKRQGAMEWNQPQHF. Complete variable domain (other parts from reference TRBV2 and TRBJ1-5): EPEVTQTPSHQVTQMGQEVILRCVPISNHLYFYWYRQILGQKVEFLVSFYNNEISEKSEIFDDQFSVERPDGSNFTLKIRSTKLEDSAMYFCASKRQGAMEWNQPQHFGDGTRLSIL.

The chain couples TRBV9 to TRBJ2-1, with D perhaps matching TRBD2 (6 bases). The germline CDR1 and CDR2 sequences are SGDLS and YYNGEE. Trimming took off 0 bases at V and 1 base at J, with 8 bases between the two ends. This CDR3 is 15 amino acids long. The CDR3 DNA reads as TGTGCCAGCAGCGTAGCGGGAGCTTCCTACAATGAGCAGTTCTTC. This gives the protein CASSVAGASYNEQFF.

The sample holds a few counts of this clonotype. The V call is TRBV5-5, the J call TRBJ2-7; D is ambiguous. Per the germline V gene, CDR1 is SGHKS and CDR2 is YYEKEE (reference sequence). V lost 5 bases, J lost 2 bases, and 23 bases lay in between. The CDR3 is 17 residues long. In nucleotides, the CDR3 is TGTGCCAGCAGGGGAAAGACTGACGAACGCACACCCTACGAGCAGTACTTC. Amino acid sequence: CASRGKTDERTPYEQYF.

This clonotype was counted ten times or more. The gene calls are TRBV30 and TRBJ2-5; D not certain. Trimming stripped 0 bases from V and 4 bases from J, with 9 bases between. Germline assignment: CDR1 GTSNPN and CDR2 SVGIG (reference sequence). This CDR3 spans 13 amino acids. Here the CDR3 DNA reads TGTGCCTGGAGTGTTGGCACCGTAGAGACCCAGTACTTC. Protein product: CAWSVGTVETQYF.

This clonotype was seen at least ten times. The CDR3 sequence is CAIRTGQGLGEQYF. CDR3 sequence (DNA): TGTGCCATCAGGACGGGACAGGGTTTAGGGGAGCAGTACTTC. The rearrangement uses TRBV10-3 and TRBJ2-7; 9 bases match TRBD1. This CDR3 contains 14 residues. J lost 7 bases, V lost 6 bases, and 10 bases had no gene match. The germline CDR1 and CDR2 sequences are ENHRY and SYGVKD.

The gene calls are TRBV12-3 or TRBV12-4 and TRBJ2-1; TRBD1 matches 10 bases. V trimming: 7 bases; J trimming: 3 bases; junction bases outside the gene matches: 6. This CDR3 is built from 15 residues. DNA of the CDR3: TGTGCCAGCATCTGGGGACAGGGGATCTACAATGAGCAGTTCTTC. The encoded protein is CASIWGQGIYNEQFF.

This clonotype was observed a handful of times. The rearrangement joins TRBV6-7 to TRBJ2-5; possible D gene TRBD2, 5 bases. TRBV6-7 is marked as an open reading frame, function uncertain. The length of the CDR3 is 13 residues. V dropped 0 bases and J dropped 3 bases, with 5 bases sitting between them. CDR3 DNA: TGTGCCAGCAGTTACTCGAGGGAAGAGACCCAGTACTTC. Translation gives CASSYSREETQYF.

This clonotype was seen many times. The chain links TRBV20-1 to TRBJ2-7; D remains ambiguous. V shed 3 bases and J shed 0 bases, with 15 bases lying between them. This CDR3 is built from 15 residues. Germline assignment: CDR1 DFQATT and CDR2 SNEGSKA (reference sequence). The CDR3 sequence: CSASVSGFGSYEQYF. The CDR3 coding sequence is TGCAGTGCTAGTGTTTCCGGATTTGGCTCCTACGAGCAGTACTTC.

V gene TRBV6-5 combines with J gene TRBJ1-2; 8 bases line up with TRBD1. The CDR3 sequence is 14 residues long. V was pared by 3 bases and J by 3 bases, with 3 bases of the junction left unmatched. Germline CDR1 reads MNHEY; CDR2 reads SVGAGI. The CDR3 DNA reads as TGTGCCAGCAGTTATATGACAGGGGACTATGGCTACACCTTC. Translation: CASSYMTGDYGYTF.

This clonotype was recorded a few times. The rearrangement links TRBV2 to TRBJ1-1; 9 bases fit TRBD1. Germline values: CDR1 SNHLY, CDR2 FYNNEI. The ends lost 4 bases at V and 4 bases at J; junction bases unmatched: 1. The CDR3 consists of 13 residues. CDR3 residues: CASSGDRVTEAFF. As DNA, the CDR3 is TGTGCCAGCAGTGGGGACAGGGTCACTGAAGCTTTCTTT.

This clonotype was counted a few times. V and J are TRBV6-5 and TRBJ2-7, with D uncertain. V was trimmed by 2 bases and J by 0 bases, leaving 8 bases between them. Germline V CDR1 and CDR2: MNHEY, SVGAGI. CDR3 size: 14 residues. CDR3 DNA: TGTGCCAGCAGTTACGTTACGAACTCCTACGAGCAGTACTTC. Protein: CASSYVTNSYEQYF.

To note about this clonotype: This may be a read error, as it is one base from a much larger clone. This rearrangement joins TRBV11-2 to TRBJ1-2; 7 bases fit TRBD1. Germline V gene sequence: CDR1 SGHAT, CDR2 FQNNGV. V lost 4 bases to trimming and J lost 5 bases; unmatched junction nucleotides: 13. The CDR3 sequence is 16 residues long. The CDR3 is CASSSRSGTVLYGYTF. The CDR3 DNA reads TGTGCCAGCAGCTCACGCTCCGGGACAGTTTTATATGGCTACACCTTC.

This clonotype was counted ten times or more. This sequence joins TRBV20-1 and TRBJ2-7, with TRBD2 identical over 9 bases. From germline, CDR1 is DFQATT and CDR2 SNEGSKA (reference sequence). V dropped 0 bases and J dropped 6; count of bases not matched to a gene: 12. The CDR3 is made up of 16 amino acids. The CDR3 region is CSARDPTSGERGEQYF. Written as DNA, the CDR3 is TGCAGTGCTAGAGATCCGACTAGCGGTGAAAGGGGCGAGCAGTACTTC.

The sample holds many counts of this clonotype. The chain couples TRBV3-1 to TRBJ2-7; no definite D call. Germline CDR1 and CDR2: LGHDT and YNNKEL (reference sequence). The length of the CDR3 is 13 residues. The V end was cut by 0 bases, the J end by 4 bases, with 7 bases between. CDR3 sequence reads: CASSQEVGYEQYF. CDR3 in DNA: TGTGCCAGCAGCCAAGAGGTGGGATACGAGCAGTACTTC.

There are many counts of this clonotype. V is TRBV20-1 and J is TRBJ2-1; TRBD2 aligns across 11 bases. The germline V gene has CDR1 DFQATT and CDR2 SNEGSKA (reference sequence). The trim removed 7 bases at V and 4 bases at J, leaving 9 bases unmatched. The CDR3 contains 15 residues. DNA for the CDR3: TGCAGTGTCCCCCGAGGGACTAGCGGATACAATGAGCAGTTCTTC. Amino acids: CSVPRGTSGYNEQFF.

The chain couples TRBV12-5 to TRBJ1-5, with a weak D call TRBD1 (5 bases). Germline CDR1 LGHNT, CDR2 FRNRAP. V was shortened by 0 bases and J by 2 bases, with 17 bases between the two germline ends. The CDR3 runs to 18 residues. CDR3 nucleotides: TGTGCTAGTGGTTTGGTACGCCGGGGCCTAGACTGCAATCAGCCCCAGCATTTT. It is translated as CASGLVRRGLDCNQPQHF.

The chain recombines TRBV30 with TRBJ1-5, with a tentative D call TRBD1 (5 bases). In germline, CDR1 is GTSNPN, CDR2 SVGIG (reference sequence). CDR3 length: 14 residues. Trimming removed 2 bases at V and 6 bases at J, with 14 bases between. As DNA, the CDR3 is TGTGCCTGGAGTCAGGGCGCGGGGAGTCAGCCCCAGCATTTT. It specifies CAWSQGAGSQPQHF.

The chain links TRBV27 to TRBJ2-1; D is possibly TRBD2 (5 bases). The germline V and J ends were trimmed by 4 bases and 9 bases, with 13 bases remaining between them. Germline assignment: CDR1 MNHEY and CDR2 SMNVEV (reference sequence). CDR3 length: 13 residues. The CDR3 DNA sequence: TGTGCCAGCAGTTGGAGTGGACTCGGTGAGCAGTTCTTC. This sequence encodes CASSWSGLGEQFF.

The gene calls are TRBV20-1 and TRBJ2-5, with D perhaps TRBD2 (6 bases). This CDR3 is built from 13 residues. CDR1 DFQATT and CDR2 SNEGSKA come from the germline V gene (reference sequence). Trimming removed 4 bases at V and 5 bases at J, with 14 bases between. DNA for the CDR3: TGCAGTGCTAAAAGGGACTGGCTGGAGACCCAGTACTTC. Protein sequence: CSAKRDWLETQYF.

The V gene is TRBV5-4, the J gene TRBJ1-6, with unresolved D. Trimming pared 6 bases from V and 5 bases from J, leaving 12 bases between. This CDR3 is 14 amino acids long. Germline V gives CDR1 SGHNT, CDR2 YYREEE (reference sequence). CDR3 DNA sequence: TGTGCCAGCATGATGATGGGGAATAATTCACCCCTCCACTTT. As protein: CASMMMGNNSPLHF. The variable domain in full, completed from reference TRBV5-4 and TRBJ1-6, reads ETGVTQSPTHLIKTRGQQVTLRCSSQSGHNTVSWYQQALGQGPQFIFQYYREEENGRGNFPPRFSGLQFPNYSSELNVNALELDDSALYLCASMMMGNNSPLHFGNGTRLTVT.